Sequencing of this T cell receptor (beta chain) was carried out in a study of blood T cell repertoires in COVID-19. About the study: Material from acute and convalescent COVID-19 was sourced from the United States, Italy and Spain.

The length of the CDR3 is 16 residues. Trimming at V came to 3 bases and at J to 2 bases, leaving 5 bases not matched to a gene. Germline V CDR1 and CDR2: WNHNN, SYGVQD (reference sequence). Assay used: immunoSEQ multiplex PCR; TCRdb lists only in-frame clones, some missing. The repertoire has a few hundred thousand clones, roughly 87% of them found once; the top ten carry just under 9.5%. This clone was picked up one time. Material: peripheral blood. V and J are TRBV10-1 and TRBJ2-7; 12 bases are shared with TRBD1. This receptor was identified in a man in his late teens or twenties with active or convalescent COVID-19. The CDR3 nucleotides are TGCGCCAGCAGTGACCCCGGGACAGGGGGCCCCTACGAGCAGTACTTC. Its translation: CASSDPGTGGPYEQYF.